This record concerns one T cell receptor (beta chain) sequence. The study excluded patients with uncontrolled infection, other autoimmune disease, pregnancy or lactation. The source of the PBMCs was more than 9.5 ml of fresh peripheral blood. With 0 bases removed from V and 8 bases from J, the gap between germline ends came to 16 bases. The V gene's germline CDR1 is MGHRA and CDR2 YSYEKL. This CDR3 comprises 15 residues. The data belong to a study of T cells in Graves' hyperthyroidism and ophthalmopathy. RNA transcripts served as the template for amplifying TCR beta CDR3 regions. First-round RT-PCR of the TCR CDR3 relied on the HTBI primer set. In TCRdb, the multiplex PCR reads were re-called with MiXCR into one record per CDR3 protein. Seen here are 350,000 to 400,000 distinct CDR3 sequences, about 15% observed once, and the top ten hold around a third.

The receptor's source is a woman aged 30 to 39 with Graves' hyperthyroidism. The sequenced material came from blood. J is TRBJ1-1 and V is TRBV4-1; perhaps TRBD1 as D (5 bases). The CDR3 DNA reads as TGCGCCAGCAGCCAAGAGGGGAGACAGCAACCAGAAGCTTTCTTT. Its translation: CASSQEGRQQPEAFF.